This T cell receptor beta chain is drawn from a study of identical twins. Template switching supplied a universal primer site; unique molecular identifiers were carried on the cDNA. TCRdb analysed the 5' RACE reads with MiXCR anew, one entry per CDR3 protein. The sample carries around 1.7 million distinct CDR3 sequences, less than 40% recorded once. This clonotype appeared a few times. The target antigen is unknown. Trimming stripped 0 bases from V and 0 bases from J, with 6 bases between. Germline CDR1 DFQATT, CDR2 SNEGSKA (reference sequence). The CDR3 length is 13 residues. Study-wide findings and caveats: Reduced insertions were recorded for abundant cord blood beta clonotypes, with no such pattern in memory repertoires. Twin pairs had excess sharing that was weaker in beta out-of-frame sequences.

The chain uses TRBV20-1 and TRBJ2-7; D uncertain. The source material was cord blood. The clonotype comes from a newborn girl in good health. The CDR3 sequence is CSARDGHSYEQYF. The CDR3 DNA reads TGCAGTGCTAGAGATGGGCACTCCTACGAGCAGTACTTC.